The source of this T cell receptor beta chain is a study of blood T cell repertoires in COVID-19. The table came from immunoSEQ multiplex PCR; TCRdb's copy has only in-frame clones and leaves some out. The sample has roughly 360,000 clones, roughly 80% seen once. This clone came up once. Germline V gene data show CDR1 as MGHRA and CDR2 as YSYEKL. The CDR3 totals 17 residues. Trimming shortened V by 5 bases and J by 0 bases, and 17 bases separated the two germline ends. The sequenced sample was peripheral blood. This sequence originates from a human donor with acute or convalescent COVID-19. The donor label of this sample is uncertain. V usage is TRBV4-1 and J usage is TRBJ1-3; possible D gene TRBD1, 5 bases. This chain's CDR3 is CASSYRTGVSSGNTIYF. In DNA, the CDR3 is TGCGCCAGCAGCTACAGGACGGGTGTTAGCTCTGGAAACACCATATATTTT.